Below are 9 T cell receptor beta chains sequenced from a single sample in a study of cytomegalovirus exposure and HLA in healthy donors (dated by TCRdb to 2015 to 2018). The library came from the immunoSEQ multiplex PCR assay. The multiplex PCR relied on a mix of 60 forward primers for TCR Vbeta segments and 13 reverse primers for TCR Jbeta segments. TCRdb took this table from immuneACCESS and kept in-frame rearrangements with V and J called. Such tables lack part of the clones; where checked against another copy, unresolved V genes explain under half of the gap, and the rest is unexplained. This sample lists over 150,000 clones; 78% were detected once. The ten largest clones add up to around 14% of the sample. The sequenced sample consisted of PBMCs. Source of these receptors: a woman in her fifties or sixties in good health and CMV-seropositive.

The genes are TRBV21-1 and TRBJ2-7; the table calls TRBD2, which could not be checked here. TRBV21-1 is given as a pseudogene. The CDR3 loop spans 13 amino acids. The CDR3 region is CASSKRRGYEQYF. The CDR3 bases are TGTGCCAGCAGCAAAAGGCGGGGGTACGAGCAGTACTTC.

Here the CDR3 reads CASSQETRASGNADTQYF. The DNA for the CDR3 is TGCGCCAGCAGCCAAGAAACTAGGGCTAGCGGGAACGCAGATACGCAGTATTTT. The rearrangement joins TRBV4-1 to TRBJ2-3; 9 nucleotides line up with TRBD2. V shed 0 bases, J shed 4 bases, and the junction held 11 bases outside the gene matches. Germline values: CDR1 MGHRA, CDR2 YSYEKL. CDR3 length: 18 amino acids.

V usage is TRBV13 and J usage is TRBJ1-3; 7 nucleotides match TRBD1. Germline assignment: CDR1 PRHDT and CDR2 FYEKMQ (reference sequence). V dropped 5 bases and J dropped 4; count of bases not matched to a gene: 20. The CDR3 contains 19 residues. CDR3 sequence (DNA): TGTGCCAGCAGCCCTTCCCTATTTAGACAGGGTTGGGGGGGAAACACCATATATTTT. Protein: CASSPSLFRQGWGGNTIYF.

The CDR3 coding sequence is TGCGCCAGCCCCGGGACGGACTACGAGCAGTACTTC. Translating it yields CASPGTDYEQYF. This sequence joins TRBV10-1 and TRBJ2-5; D may match TRBD1 or TRBD2 (5 bases each). The DNA end lines up better with TRBJ2-7; the J call may be wrong. Germline V CDR1 and CDR2: WNHNN, SYGVQD (reference sequence). The CDR3 is made up of 12 amino acids.

The chain employs TRBV14 and TRBJ2-1; a weak D match, TRBD1 (6 bases). The CDR3 covers 18 residues. The V end lost 0 bases, the J end lost 6 bases, and 21 bases lay between the germline ends. Germline CDR1 is SGHDN and CDR2 is FVKESK. The CDR3 region is CASSQDQGRGILSNEQFF. The CDR3 coding sequence is TGTGCCAGCAGCCAAGATCAAGGCAGGGGAATTCTAAGCAATGAGCAGTTCTTC.

The chain recombines TRBV6-5 with TRBJ1-1, with 8 bases fitting TRBD1. Unmatched junction bases numbered 15, after V lost 6 bases and J lost 9 bases. Per the germline V gene, CDR1 is MNHEY and CDR2 is SVGAGI. CDR3 length equals 15 residues. For the CDR3, the DNA is TGTGCCAGCAGGGAGACAGGGGCGGCACAACTAAAAGCTTTCTTT. Translated, it gives CASRETGAAQLKAFF.

The genes are TRBV6-5 and TRBJ1-2; TRBD1 matches 8 bases. This CDR3 is 14 amino acids long. Germline lookup yields CDR1 MNHEY and CDR2 SVGAGI. Unmatched junction bases numbered 9, after V lost 6 bases and J lost 6 bases. In DNA, the CDR3 is TGTGCCAGCAGATTATCGGGACAGGTAGATGGCTACACCTTC. Protein sequence: CASRLSGQVDGYTF.

This clone was seen only once. The chain uses TRBV2 and TRBJ2-7; D ambiguous. The CDR3 is made up of 13 amino acids. Trimming pared 10 bases from V and 2 bases from J, leaving 15 bases between. Germline CDR1 is SNHLY and CDR2 is FYNNEI. In DNA form, the CDR3 reads TGTGCCATCCTCAGACTTAATACCTACGAGCAGTACTTC. It encodes CAILRLNTYEQYF. Complete variable domain (other parts from reference TRBV2 and TRBJ2-7): EPEVTQTPSHQVTQMGQEVILRCVPISNHLYFYWYRQILGQKVEFLVSFYNNEISEKSEIFDDQFSVERPDGSNFTLKIRSTKLEDSAMYFCAILRLNTYEQYFGPGTRLTVT.

The chain recombines TRBV6-6 with TRBJ1-1; 9 nucleotides line up with TRBD1. Germline CDR1 MNHNY, CDR2 SVGAGI (reference sequence). The ends lost 2 bases at V and 0 bases at J; junction bases unmatched: 1. This CDR3 has 15 amino acids. For the CDR3, the DNA is TGTGCCAGCAGTTACGGACAGGGGTTGAACACTGAAGCTTTCTTT. It specifies CASSYGQGLNTEAFF.